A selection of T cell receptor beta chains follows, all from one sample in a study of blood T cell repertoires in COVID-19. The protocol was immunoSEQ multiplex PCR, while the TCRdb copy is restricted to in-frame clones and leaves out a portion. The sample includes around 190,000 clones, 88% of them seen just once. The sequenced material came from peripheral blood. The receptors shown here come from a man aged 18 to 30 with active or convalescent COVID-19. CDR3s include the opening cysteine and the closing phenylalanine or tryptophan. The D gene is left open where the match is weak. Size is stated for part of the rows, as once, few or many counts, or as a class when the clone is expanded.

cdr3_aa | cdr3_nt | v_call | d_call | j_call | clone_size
CASGLVLAGVYNEQFF | TGTGCTAGTGGTTTGGTACTAGCGGGAGTTTACAATGAGCAGTTCTTC | TRBV12-5 | TRBD2 | TRBJ2-1 | -
CASSSSRARRNIQYF | TGTGCCAGCAGTTCTAGCCGGGCCCGGCGAAACATTCAGTACTTC | TRBV6-2/TRBV6-3 | - | TRBJ2-4 | -
CASSSGTDTQYF | TGTGCCAGCAGCTCGGGCACAGATACGCAGTATTTT | TRBV9 | - | TRBJ2-3 | -
CASTREEGQPQHF | TGTGCCAGCACCCGGGAAGAAGGACAGCCCCAGCATTTT | TRBV2 | - | TRBJ1-5 | -
CASSQSPGSSYEQYF | TGTGCCAGCAGCCAATCGCCGGGGAGCTCCTACGAGCAGTACTTC | TRBV16 | - | TRBJ2-7 | -
CASSEEKGLDTQYF | TGTGCCAGCAGTGAAGAAAAGGGGTTAGATACGCAGTATTTT | TRBV2 | - | TRBJ2-3 | -
CASSGGLAGASRLAKNIQYF | TGTGCCAGCAGTGGGGGACTAGCGGGCGCATCGAGACTAGCCAAAAACATTCAGTACTTC | TRBV6-4 | TRBD2 | TRBJ2-4 | -
CASGIGTAPMNEQFF | TGTGCTAGTGGTATAGGGACAGCGCCGATGAATGAGCAGTTCTTC | TRBV12-5 | TRBD1 | TRBJ2-1 | -
CASSPLAGGANEQFF | TGCGCCAGCAGCCCCCTAGCGGGAGGGGCCAATGAGCAGTTCTTC | TRBV4-3 | TRBD2 | TRBJ2-1 | -
CASSVGRGRRFDYGYTF | TGTGCCAGCAGTGTGGGCAGGGGGCGCCGTTTTGACTATGGCTACACCTTC | TRBV6-1 | TRBD1 | TRBJ1-2 | -
CASSSGGVAGEGEQFF | TGTGCCAGCAGTTCCGGTGGAGTAGCGGGAGAGGGGGAGCAGTTCTTC | TRBV28 | TRBD2 | TRBJ2-1 | -
CAISGQGNYEQYF | TGTGCCATCAGTGGACAGGGAAACTACGAGCAGTACTTC | TRBV10-3 | TRBD1 | TRBJ2-7 | -
CASTSTDTQYF | TGTGCCAGCACGAGCACAGATACGCAGTATTTT | TRBV27 | - | TRBJ2-3 | once
CASNRAGGGQPQHF | TGCGCCAGCAACCGGGCAGGGGGCGGTCAGCCCCAGCATTTT | TRBV10-1 | TRBD1 | TRBJ1-5 | -
CASSRWARQGQIEETQYF | TGCGCCAGCAGCCGGTGGGCTAGACAGGGTCAAATTGAAGAGACCCAGTACTTC | TRBV5-1 | TRBD1 | TRBJ2-5 | -
CASRSSGFAEAFF | TGTGCCAGCCGGAGCAGCGGTTTCGCTGAAGCTTTCTTT | TRBV6-5 | - | TRBJ1-1 | -
CASSEARRQTQYF | TGTGCCAGCAGTGAGGCTAGGAGACAGACCCAGTACTTC | TRBV6-1 | - | TRBJ2-5 | -
CASRRTSGETQYF | TGTGCCAGCAGGAGGACTAGCGGGGAGACCCAGTACTTC | TRBV12-3/TRBV12-4 | TRBD2 | TRBJ2-5 | -
CASSLVGGEQYF | TGTGCCAGCAGTTTAGTCGGGGGCGAGCAGTACTTC | TRBV27 | - | TRBJ2-7 | -
CASSLDLAYEQYF | TGTGCCAGCAGCTTGGACCTAGCTTACGAGCAGTACTTC | TRBV5-5 | - | TRBJ2-7 | -
CASSYRLAEQFF | TGTGCCAGCAGCTACCGCTTAGCTGAGCAGTTCTTC | TRBV3-1/TRBV3-2 | - | TRBJ2-1 | -
CASPAGTGGFHEQYF | TGCGCCAGCCCAGCCGGGACAGGGGGTTTCCACGAGCAGTACTTC | TRBV4-3 | TRBD1 | TRBJ2-7 | -
CASSYSGGKDYEQYF | TGTGCCAGCAGTTACTCAGGCGGGAAAGATTACGAGCAGTACTTC | TRBV6-5 | - | TRBJ2-7 | -
CASSIRTGSADTQYF | TGTGCCAGTAGTATTCGGACAGGGAGCGCGGACACGCAGTATTTT | TRBV19 | TRBD1 | TRBJ2-3 | -
CATSRDPGANTGELFF | TGTGCCACCAGCAGAGATCCCGGGGCGAACACCGGGGAGCTGTTTTTT | TRBV15 | - | TRBJ2-2 | -
CASSEPGRNTGELFF | TGTGCCAGCAGTGAGCCCGGGAGGAACACCGGGGAGCTGTTTTTT | TRBV25-1 | - | TRBJ2-2 | -
CASSLLHEQFF | TGTGCCAGCAGTTTACTACATGAGCAGTTCTTC | TRBV12-3/TRBV12-4 | - | TRBJ2-1 | -
CASSIRRGRGEGNQPQHF | TGTGCCAGTAGTATACGAAGAGGAAGGGGCGAGGGCAATCAGCCCCAGCATTTT | TRBV19 | - | TRBJ1-5 | -
CASSLGREMDTQYF | TGTGCCAGCAGCTTGGGGCGGGAGATGGATACGCAGTATTTT | TRBV5-4 | TRBD2 | TRBJ2-3 | -
CASSLFRLGGAYNEQFF | TGTGCCAGCAGCTTATTTAGGTTGGGCGGGGCCTACAATGAGCAGTTCTTC | TRBV7-8 | - | TRBJ2-1 | -